The clone carrying this T cell receptor beta chain has a count of ten or more. Antigen unknown. This sample is part of a study of T-cell reconstitution after alpha-beta-depleted transplantation in children. Unique molecular identifiers were built into the TCRbeta library. Each CDR3 protein gets one entry after TCRdb re-called the PCR reads with MiXCR. The table shows approximately 500,000 distinct CDR3 sequences, with more than 9% occurring only once. Study observations and caveats: Day-60 TCRbeta diversity that was high in some patients was derived from surviving recipient T cells and thymic progenitors. By one year post-transplant, T-cell counts and diversity largely arose from T cells that were newly produced. Several hundred expanded graft clones reportedly supplied alpha-beta T cells about two months after transplant.

Looked up from germline, CDR1 is MNHNS and CDR2 is SASEGT. The junction had 8 bases not matched to a gene; V was cut back by 7 bases and J by 2 bases. The CDR3 loop spans 15 amino acids. This material consisted of PBMCs, taken before TCRalphabeta/CD19-depleted stem cell transplant. The chain has TRBV6-1 and TRBJ1-5, with 7 bases identical to TRBD1. The receptor was isolated from a child between 2 and 9 years old with inherited bone marrow failure, due to receive a stem cell transplant. The CDR3 is CASTKGAQGNQPQHF. The CDR3 nucleotides are TGTGCCAGCACCAAGGGGGCCCAGGGCAATCAGCCCCAGCATTTT.